The 15 T cell receptor beta chains in this list originate from one sample, sequenced in a study of metastatic and nonmetastatic thyroid tumors (dated by TCRdb to the early 2020s). Library preparation used PCR. The reads were generated on an Illumina HiSeq 4000. TCRdb trimmed public reads at Q25 via fastp, called clones via MiXCR and kept in-frame beta chains. This sample has around 40,000 clones in its table, and about a sixth of those were observed once. Roughly 5.6% of the sample is held by the ten biggest clonotypes. None of the patients had been given any treatment before thyroid surgery. The sample consisted of blood. The receptors shown here come from a male donor with papillary thyroid cancer or a benign thyroid nodule (not recorded which). Some clones in this sample may be carry-over from other donors' samples.

This clone was observed at least ten times. This rearrangement joins TRBV20-1 to TRBJ2-3; D is possibly TRBD1 or TRBD2 (5 bases each). The CDR3 spans 15 residues. Trimming removed 2 bases from V and 0 bases from J, with 12 bases in between. Germline loops: CDR1 DFQATT, CDR2 SNEGSKA (reference sequence). The CDR3 DNA follows: TGCAGTGCTAGAAGTGGGACCACTAGCACAGATACGCAGTATTTT. This sequence encodes CSARSGTTSTDTQYF.

This clone was seen repeatedly, ten times or more. V and J are TRBV2 and TRBJ2-2, with D uncertain. There are 15 residues in the CDR3. Germline V gene sequence: CDR1 SNHLY, CDR2 FYNNEI. V lost 1 base and J 1 base, leaving 7 bases between the germline ends. CDR3 loop: CASSEVTQNTGELFF. As DNA, the CDR3 is TGTGCCAGCAGTGAAGTGACCCAGAACACCGGGGAGCTGTTTTTT.

There are many counts of this clone. V and J are TRBV12-3 or TRBV12-4 and TRBJ2-7; 7 nucleotides match TRBD2. The CDR3 loop spans 14 amino acids. The trim removed 6 bases at V and 4 bases at J, leaving 9 bases unmatched. The CDR3 region is CASRVAGAGYEQYF. The CDR3 coding sequence is TGTGCCAGCAGGGTGGCGGGAGCCGGTTACGAGCAGTACTTC.

This clone was recorded many times. The chain couples TRBV3-1 to TRBJ1-1, with 9 nucleotides matching TRBD1. The CDR3 spans 15 residues. The germline V gene has CDR1 LGHDT and CDR2 YNNKEL (reference sequence). V shed 1 base, J shed 4 bases, and the junction held 4 bases outside the gene matches. The CDR3: CASSQAEDRGTEAFF. The CDR3 DNA follows: TGTGCCAGCAGCCAAGCTGAGGACAGGGGCACTGAAGCTTTCTTT.

This clone was observed many times. The V and J genes are TRBV20-1 and TRBJ2-7; D not certain. Trimming pared 0 bases from V and 3 bases from J, leaving 12 bases between. Per the germline V gene, CDR1 is DFQATT and CDR2 is SNEGSKA (reference sequence). CDR3 length: 14 residues. The CDR3 is CSARDGRRGYEQYF. CDR3 DNA: TGCAGTGCTAGAGACGGCAGGCGCGGCTACGAGCAGTACTTC.

At least ten counts were recorded for this clone. The chain combines TRBV4-1 with TRBJ1-1; D is unclear. The V and J ends lost 0 bases and 3 bases respectively, with 5 bases between them. Germline values: CDR1 MGHRA, CDR2 YSYEKL. The CDR3 is 13 amino acids. The DNA for the CDR3 is TGCGCCAGCAGCCAAGAGTGGTACACTGAAGCTTTCTTT. Translation: CASSQEWYTEAFF.

In this sample, this clone turned up a few times. The chain joins TRBV10-2 to TRBJ2-5, with a weak D call TRBD1 (6 bases). Germline CDR1 is WSHSY and CDR2 is SAAADI. The CDR3 consists of 12 residues. Trimming removed 7 bases from V and 3 bases from J, with 9 bases in between. The CDR3 region is CASTYREETQYF. The DNA of the CDR3 is TGCGCCAGCACTTACAGGGAAGAGACCCAGTACTTC.

Within the sample, this clone is medium-sized. The chain joins TRBV6-5 to TRBJ2-1; the match to TRBD2 covers 12 bases. Germline V gene sequence: CDR1 MNHEY, CDR2 SVGAGI. V lost 4 bases to trimming and J lost 7 bases; unmatched junction nucleotides: 11. The CDR3 covers 17 residues. In DNA, the CDR3 is TGTGCCAGCAGTTTGACAGGGGCTAGCGGGAGGGGGAATGAGCAGTTCTTC. Translation: CASSLTGASGRGNEQFF.

Many counts were recorded for this clone. V and J are TRBV3-1 and TRBJ2-5, with D possibly matching TRBD1 (5 bases). The CDR3 extends over 11 amino acids. Germline V lookup: CDR1 LGHDT, CDR2 YNNKEL (reference sequence). Deletions cut 2 bases from V and 8 bases from J, with 6 bases between. The CDR3 bases are TGTGCCAGCAGCCAAACAGGCACCCAGTACTTC. Amino acids: CASSQTGTQYF.

This chain uses TRBV4-2 with TRBJ2-2, with D possibly TRBD2 on 6 matching bases. CDR3 length: 16 amino acids. Trimming stripped 0 bases from V and 4 bases from J, with 12 bases between. Germline V lookup: CDR1 LGHNA, CDR2 YNFKEQ. The CDR3 bases are TGTGCCAGCAGCCAAGATGTAGACGGGAGCACCGGGGAGCTGTTTTTT. Amino acids: CASSQDVDGSTGELFF.

V usage is TRBV7-9 and J usage is TRBJ2-7; the match to TRBD1 covers 7 bases. J lost 3 bases, V lost 5 bases, and 7 bases had no gene match. The CDR3 loop spans 14 amino acids. Germline-derived CDR1 and CDR2 are SEHNR and FQNEAQ (reference sequence). The CDR3 region is CASSREGADYEQYF. The CDR3 DNA follows: TGTGCCAGCAGCCGCGAGGGGGCCGACTACGAGCAGTACTTC.

This clone was counted between two and nine times. V usage is TRBV27 and J usage is TRBJ2-3; 13 bases are a match to TRBD2. CDR1 and CDR2 from the germline V gene are MNHEY and SMNVEV (reference sequence). The V gene end was trimmed by 4 bases and the J gene end by 3 bases; junction bases not matched to a gene: 4. The CDR3 is 16 residues long. CDR3 sequence (DNA): TGTGCCAGCAGTTCACGACTAGCGGGAGGAACAGATACGCAGTATTTT. Translation: CASSSRLAGGTDTQYF.

This clone was seen a handful of times. A much larger clonotype is one base distant, so this may be a read error. This chain uses TRBV12-3 or TRBV12-4 with TRBJ1-1; perhaps TRBD1 as D (5 bases). CDR3 length: 15 residues. The CDR3 loop is CAGLLITGANTESFF. The CDR3 DNA reads as TGTGCCGGCCTACTTATAACAGGAGCCAACACTGAATCTTTCTTT.

At least ten counts were recorded for this clone. The rearrangement uses TRBV10-2 and TRBJ2-3; no definite D call. V lost 7 bases, J lost 1 base, and 9 bases lay in between. The germline CDR1 and CDR2 sequences are WSHSY and SAAADI. The CDR3 sequence is 13 residues long. The CDR3 DNA sequence: TGCGCCAGCACAAAACTACGCACAGATACGCAGTATTTT. As protein: CASTKLRTDTQYF.

This clone was found many times. The V and J genes are TRBV5-8 and TRBJ2-1, with D perhaps matching TRBD1 (6 bases). Germline CDR1 reads SGHTS; CDR2 reads YDEGEE. Trimming took 1 base from V and 4 from J, leaving 12 bases between them. The CDR3 totals 15 residues. CDR3 DNA: TGTGCCAGCAGCTTGATGCAGACAGGTTACAATGAGCAGTTCTTC. Translating it yields CASSLMQTGYNEQFF. The whole variable domain, remainder taken from reference TRBV5-8 and TRBJ2-1, is EAGVTQSPTHLIKTRGQQATLRCSPISGHTSVYWYQQALGLGLQFLLWYDEGEERNRGNFPPRFSGRQFPNYSSELNVNALELEDSALYLCASSLMQTGYNEQFFGPGTRLTVL.